The T cell receptor beta chain described here comes from a study of T cell responses to AZD1222 COVID-19 vaccine. Study findings and constraints: Only after the peak T cell response were repertoires sampled. Nearly half of spike-specific TCRs reportedly go after variant regions that carry no mutations.

The CDR3 is 15 residues long. The germline V gene has CDR1 SGHRS and CDR2 YFSETQ. V was clipped by 0 bases and J by 2 bases, with 11 bases between them. Comment on this clone: Its matching antigen is unknown.

Produced via immunoSEQ multiplex PCR; TCRdb's table is partial and in-frame only. The sample shows roughly 66,000 clones, 88% of them seen only once. This TCR was sampled from an adult who received the MenACWY meningococcal vaccine as a control. The chain couples TRBV5-1 to TRBJ1-1, with D hard to call. The sample here was peripheral blood, taken 28 days after the second dose of the MenACWY control vaccine. The CDR3 here is CASSLGTYPNTEAFF. The CDR3 DNA is TGCGCCAGCAGCTTGGGGACCTACCCCAACACTGAAGCTTTCTTT.